This entry features one T cell receptor (beta chain) sequence. These data are taken from a study of blood T cell repertoires in COVID-19. Germline values: CDR1 SGHAT, CDR2 FQNNGV. The CDR3 totals 16 residues. The germline V and J ends were trimmed by 0 bases and 2 bases, with 14 bases remaining between them. Sequenced by immunoSEQ multiplex PCR; TCRdb stores in-frame clones only, minus some. In the table there are more than 200,000 clones, more than 60% of which are singletons. V usage is TRBV11-2 and J usage is TRBJ2-7, with unresolved D. The TCR was taken from a woman between 35 and 50 years old with active or convalescent COVID-19. The sample taken for sequencing was peripheral blood. The CDR3 sequence: CASSLDRDTRTYEQYF. CDR3 in DNA: TGTGCCAGCAGCTTAGATAGAGACACGAGAACCTACGAGCAGTACTTC.